Described below is a single TCR beta chain sequence and its context. Its antigen is currently unknown. Per the germline V gene, CDR1 is MNHEY and CDR2 is SVGAGI. Trimming took 0 bases from V and 7 from J, leaving 12 bases between them. The CDR3 runs to 14 residues. The entry originates in a study of cytomegalovirus exposure and HLA in healthy donors. General study findings and limits: More clonal expansion characterized HLA-associated TCR beta chains than equally common others in a later analysis.

Primers: 60 Vbeta forward and 13 Jbeta reverse. The assay was immunoSEQ multiplex PCR, and TCRdb's table has in-frame clones only and misses some. The data show about 140,000 clones, with about four fifths seen just once and about 2.5% held by the top ten. The sequenced sample consisted of PBMCs. The sequence was obtained from a young woman in good health and CMV-seropositive. The chain recombines TRBV6-5 with TRBJ1-1, with D possibly TRBD1 on 5 matching bases. CDR3 region: CASSYSGGGIEAFF. For the CDR3, the DNA is TGTGCCAGCAGTTACTCTGGGGGAGGCATTGAAGCTTTCTTT.